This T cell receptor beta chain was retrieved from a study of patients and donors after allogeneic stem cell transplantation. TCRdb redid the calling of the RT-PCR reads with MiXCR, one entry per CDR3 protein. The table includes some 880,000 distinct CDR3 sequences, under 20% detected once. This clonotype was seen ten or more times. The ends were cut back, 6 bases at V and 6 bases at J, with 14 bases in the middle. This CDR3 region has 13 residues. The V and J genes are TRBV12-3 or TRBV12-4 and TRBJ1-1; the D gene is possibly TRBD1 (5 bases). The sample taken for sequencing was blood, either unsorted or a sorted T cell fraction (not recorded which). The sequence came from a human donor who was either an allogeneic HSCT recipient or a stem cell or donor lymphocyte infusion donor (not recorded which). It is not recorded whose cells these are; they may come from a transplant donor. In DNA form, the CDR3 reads TGTGCCAGCAGCTTATCACCGACAGCTGAAGCTTTCTTT. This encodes CASSLSPTAEAFF.